This T cell receptor beta chain stems from a study of CD8 T cells in ankylosing spondylitis. General study findings and limits: About 8 highly homologous variants made up a TCR beta motif, and this motif appeared characteristic of ankylosing spondylitis blood.

In this sample, this clonotype turned up a few times. Its antigen remains unidentified. TCRdb re-called the 5' RACE reads with MiXCR, one entry per CDR3 protein. The sample shows 200,000 to 250,000 distinct CDR3 sequences, around 20% of them seen only once. This CDR3 is built from 13 residues. The germline V gene encodes CDR1 MDHEN and CDR2 SYDVKM. V lost 0 bases and J lost 7, with 10 bases in between. Sequencing was done on a sample of blood, either unsorted or a sorted T cell fraction (not recorded which). The clonotype originates from a male donor with ankylosing spondylitis. The rearrangement uses TRBV28 and TRBJ2-7; D gene unclear. This chain's CDR3 is CASSLWTVGEQYF. The CDR3 nucleotides read TGTGCCAGCAGTTTATGGACTGTTGGGGAGCAGTACTTC.